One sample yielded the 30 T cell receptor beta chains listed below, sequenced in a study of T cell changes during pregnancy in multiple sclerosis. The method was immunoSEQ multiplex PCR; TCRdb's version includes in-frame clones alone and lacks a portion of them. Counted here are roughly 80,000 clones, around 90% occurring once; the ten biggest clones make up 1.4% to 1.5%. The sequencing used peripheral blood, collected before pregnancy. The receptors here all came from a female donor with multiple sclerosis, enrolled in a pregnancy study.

This CDR3 is CASSSYRWDTQYF. CDR3 nucleotides: TGTGCCAGCAGTTCTTACAGGTGGGATACGCAGTATTTT. The chain uses TRBV6-7 and TRBJ2-3; perhaps TRBD1 as D (5 bases). TRBV6-7 is identified as an open reading frame with a role that is uncertain. This CDR3 comprises 13 residues. V shed 4 bases and J shed 6 bases, with 11 bases lying between them.

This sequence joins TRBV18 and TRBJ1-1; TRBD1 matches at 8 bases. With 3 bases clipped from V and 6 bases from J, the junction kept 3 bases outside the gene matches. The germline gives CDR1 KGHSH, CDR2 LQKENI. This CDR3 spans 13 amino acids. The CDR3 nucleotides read TGTGCCAGCTCACCGACAGGGGTCCCTGAAGCTTTCTTT. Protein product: CASSPTGVPEAFF.

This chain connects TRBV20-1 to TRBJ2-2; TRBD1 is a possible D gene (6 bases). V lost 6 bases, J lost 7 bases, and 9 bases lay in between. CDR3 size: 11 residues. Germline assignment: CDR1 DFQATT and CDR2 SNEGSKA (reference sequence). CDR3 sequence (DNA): TGCAGTGCAGGGACACTCGGGGAGCTGTTTTTT. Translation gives CSAGTLGELFF.

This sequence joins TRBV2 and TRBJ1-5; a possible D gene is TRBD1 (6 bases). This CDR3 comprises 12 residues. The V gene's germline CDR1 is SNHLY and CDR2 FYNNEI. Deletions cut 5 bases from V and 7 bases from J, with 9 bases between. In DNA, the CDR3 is TGTGCCAGCAGTACAGGGAGACAGCCCCAGCATTTT. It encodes CASSTGRQPQHF.

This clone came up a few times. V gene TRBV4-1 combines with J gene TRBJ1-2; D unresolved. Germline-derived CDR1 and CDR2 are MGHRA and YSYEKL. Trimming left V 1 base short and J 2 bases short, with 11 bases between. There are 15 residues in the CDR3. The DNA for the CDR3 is TGCGCCAGCAGCCAAGTGCCCCCCAGGAACTATGGCTACACCTTC. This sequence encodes CASSQVPPRNYGYTF.

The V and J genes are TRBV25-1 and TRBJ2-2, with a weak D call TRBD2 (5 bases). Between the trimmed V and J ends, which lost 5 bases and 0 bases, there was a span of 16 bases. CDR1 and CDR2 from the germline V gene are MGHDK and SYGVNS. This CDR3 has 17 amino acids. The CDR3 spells CASSLPWTEANTGELFF. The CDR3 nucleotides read TGTGCCAGCAGTTTACCATGGACGGAGGCGAACACCGGGGAGCTGTTTTTT.

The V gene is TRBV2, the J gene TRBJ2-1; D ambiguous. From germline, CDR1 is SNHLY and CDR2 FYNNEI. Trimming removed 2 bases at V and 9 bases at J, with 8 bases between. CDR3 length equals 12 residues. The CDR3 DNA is TGTGCCAGCAGTGAATCACAGAGTGAGCAGTTCTTC. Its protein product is CASSESQSEQFF.

The CDR3 loop is CASRLGAGLNSGANVLTF. Here the CDR3 DNA reads TGTGCCAGTAGGCTAGGGGCGGGACTGAACTCTGGGGCCAACGTCCTGACTTTC. V and J are TRBV19 and TRBJ2-6, with a tentative D call TRBD2 (6 bases). Germline loops: CDR1 LNHDA, CDR2 SQIVND (reference sequence). V gave up 6 bases and J gave up 0 bases, with 18 bases separating them. The CDR3 covers 18 residues. The variable domain in full, with the rest retrieved from reference TRBV19 and TRBJ2-6, is DGGITQSPKYLFRKEGQNVTLSCEQNLNHDAMYWYRQDPGQGLRLIYYSQIVNDFQKGDIAEGYSVSREKKESFPLTVTSAQKNPTAFYLCASRLGAGLNSGANVLTFGAGSRLTVL.

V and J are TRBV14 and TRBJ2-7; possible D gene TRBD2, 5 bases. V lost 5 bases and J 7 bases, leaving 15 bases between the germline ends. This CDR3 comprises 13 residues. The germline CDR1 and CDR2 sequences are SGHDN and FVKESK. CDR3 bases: TGTGCCAGCAGCTTCAGGACCCCGGGGGAGCAGTACTTC. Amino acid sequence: CASSFRTPGEQYF.

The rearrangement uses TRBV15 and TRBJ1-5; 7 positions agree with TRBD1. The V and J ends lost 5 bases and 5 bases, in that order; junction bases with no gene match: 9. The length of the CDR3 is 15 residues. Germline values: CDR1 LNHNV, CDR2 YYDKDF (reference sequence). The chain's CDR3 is CATSSTGSRDQPQHF. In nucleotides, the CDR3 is TGTGCCACCAGCTCGACAGGGAGTCGCGATCAGCCCCAGCATTTT.

The CDR3 here is CASGKGAGGLYEQYF. In DNA form, the CDR3 reads TGTGCCAGCGGGAAAGGCGCAGGGGGCCTATACGAGCAGTACTTC. The chain joins TRBV28 to TRBJ2-7; 8 bases align to TRBD1. CDR3 size: 15 residues. Germline loops: CDR1 MDHEN, CDR2 SYDVKM. V shed 8 bases and J 4 bases; nucleotides not matched to a gene: 13. The whole variable domain, filled in from reference TRBV28 and TRBJ2-7, reads DVKVTQSSRYLVKRTGEKVFLECVQDMDHENMFWYRQDPGLGLRLIYFSYDVKMKEKGDIPEGYSVSREKKERFSLILESASTNQTSMYLCASGKGAGGLYEQYFGPGTRLTVT.

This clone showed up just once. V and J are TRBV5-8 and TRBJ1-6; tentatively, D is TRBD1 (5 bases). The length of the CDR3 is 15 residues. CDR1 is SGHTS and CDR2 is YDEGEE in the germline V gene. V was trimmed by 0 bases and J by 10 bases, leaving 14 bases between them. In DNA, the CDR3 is TGTGCCAGCAGCTTGGAAGCGGGGGGAGTATCACCCCTCCACTTT. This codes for CASSLEAGGVSPLHF.

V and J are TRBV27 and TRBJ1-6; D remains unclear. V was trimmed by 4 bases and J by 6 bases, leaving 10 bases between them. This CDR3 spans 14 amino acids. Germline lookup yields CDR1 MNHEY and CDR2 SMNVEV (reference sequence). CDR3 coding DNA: TGTGCCAGCAGTTCTCCAGGCCGTAATTCACCCCTCCACTTT. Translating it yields CASSSPGRNSPLHF.

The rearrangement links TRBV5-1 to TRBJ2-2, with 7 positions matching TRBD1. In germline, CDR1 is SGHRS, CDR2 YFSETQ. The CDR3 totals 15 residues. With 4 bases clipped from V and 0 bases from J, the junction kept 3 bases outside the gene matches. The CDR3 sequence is CASSPDRTNTGELFF. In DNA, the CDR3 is TGCGCCAGCAGCCCGGACAGGACGAACACCGGGGAGCTGTTTTTT.

The CDR3 nucleotides read TGTGCCACCAGCAGCGGGACAGGGGTTCGTTATGGCTACACCTTC. It specifies CATSSGTGVRYGYTF. V gene TRBV15 combines with J gene TRBJ1-2, with TRBD1 matching 10 bases. V gave up 3 bases and J gave up 5 bases; unmatched junction bases: 6. CDR3 length: 15 amino acids. In germline, CDR1 is LNHNV, CDR2 YYDKDF (reference sequence).

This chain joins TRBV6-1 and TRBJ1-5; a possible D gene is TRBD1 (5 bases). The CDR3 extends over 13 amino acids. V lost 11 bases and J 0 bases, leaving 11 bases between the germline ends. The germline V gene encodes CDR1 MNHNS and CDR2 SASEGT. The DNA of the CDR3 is TGTGCCGCGGGGCTAAATAGCAATCAGCCCCAGCATTTT. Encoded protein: CAAGLNSNQPQHF.

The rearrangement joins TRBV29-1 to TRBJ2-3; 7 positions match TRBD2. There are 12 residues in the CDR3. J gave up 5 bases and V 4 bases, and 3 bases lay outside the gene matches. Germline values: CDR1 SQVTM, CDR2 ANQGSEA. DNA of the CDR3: TGCAGCGTTGTAGCGGGCCTAGATACGCAGTATTTT. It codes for CSVVAGLDTQYF.

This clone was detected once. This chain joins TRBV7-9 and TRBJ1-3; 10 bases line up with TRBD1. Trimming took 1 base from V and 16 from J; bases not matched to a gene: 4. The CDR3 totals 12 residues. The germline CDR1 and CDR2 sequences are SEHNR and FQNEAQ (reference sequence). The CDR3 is CASSLGQGAAYF. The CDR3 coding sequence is TGTGCCAGCAGCTTAGGACAGGGGGCCGCCTATTTT. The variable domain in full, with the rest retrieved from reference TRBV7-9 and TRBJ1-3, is DTGVSQNPRHKITKRGQNVTFRCDPISEHNRLYWYRQTLGQGPEFLTYFQNEAQLEKSRLLSDRFSAERPKGSFSTLEIQRTEQGDSAMYLCASSLGQGAAYFGEGSWLTVV.

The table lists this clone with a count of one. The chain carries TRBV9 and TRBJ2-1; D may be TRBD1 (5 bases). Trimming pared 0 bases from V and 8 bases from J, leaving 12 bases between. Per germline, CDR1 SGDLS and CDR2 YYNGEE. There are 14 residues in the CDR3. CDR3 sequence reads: CASSVAPGFDEQFF. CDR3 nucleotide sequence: TGTGCCAGCAGCGTAGCCCCAGGGTTCGATGAGCAGTTCTTC.

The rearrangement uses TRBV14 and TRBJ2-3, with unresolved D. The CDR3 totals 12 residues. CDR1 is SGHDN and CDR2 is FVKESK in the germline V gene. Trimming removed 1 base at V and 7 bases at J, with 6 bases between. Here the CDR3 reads CASSQGLNTQYF. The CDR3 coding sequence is TGTGCCAGCAGCCAAGGACTGAATACGCAGTATTTT.

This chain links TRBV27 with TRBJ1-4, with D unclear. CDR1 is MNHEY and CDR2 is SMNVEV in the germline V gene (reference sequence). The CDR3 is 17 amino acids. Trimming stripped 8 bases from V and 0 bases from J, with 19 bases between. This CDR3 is CASYPGGTLATNEKLFF. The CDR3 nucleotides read TGTGCCAGCTACCCCGGAGGAACCCTTGCAACTAATGAAAAACTGTTTTTT.

The CDR3 DNA follows: TGTGCCAGCAGCTTGTTAAGCGAAAACTATGGCTACACCTTC. This gives the protein CASSLLSENYGYTF. This chain uses TRBV5-8 with TRBJ1-2, with D hard to call. Per the germline V gene, CDR1 is SGHTS and CDR2 is YDEGEE. Trimming took off 1 base at V and 2 bases at J, with 9 bases between the two ends. The length of the CDR3 is 14 residues.

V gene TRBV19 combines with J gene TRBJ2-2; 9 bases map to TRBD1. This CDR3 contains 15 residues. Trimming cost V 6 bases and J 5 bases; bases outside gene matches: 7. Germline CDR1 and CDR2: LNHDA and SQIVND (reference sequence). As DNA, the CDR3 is TGTGCCAGTAGAGCCGGGACAGGGAGGACCGGGGAGCTGTTTTTT. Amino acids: CASRAGTGRTGELFF.

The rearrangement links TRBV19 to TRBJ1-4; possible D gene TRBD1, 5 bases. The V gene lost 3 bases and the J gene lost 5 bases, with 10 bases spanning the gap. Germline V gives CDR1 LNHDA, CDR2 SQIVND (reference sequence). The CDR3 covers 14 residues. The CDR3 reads CASSIPQANEKLFF. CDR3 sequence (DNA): TGTGCCAGTAGTATCCCACAGGCAAATGAAAAACTGTTTTTT. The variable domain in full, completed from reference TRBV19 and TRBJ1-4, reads DGGITQSPKYLFRKEGQNVTLSCEQNLNHDAMYWYRQDPGQGLRLIYYSQIVNDFQKGDIAEGYSVSREKKESFPLTVTSAQKNPTAFYLCASSIPQANEKLFFGSGTQLSVL.

The CDR3 DNA reads TGTGCCAGCAGAAAGGGGTCTGAAGCTTTCTTT. It is translated as CASRKGSEAFF. V and J are TRBV9 and TRBJ1-1, with D possibly matching TRBD1 (5 bases). Germline CDR1 SGDLS, CDR2 YYNGEE. V lost 5 bases and J lost 6, with 8 bases in between. The CDR3 runs to 11 residues.

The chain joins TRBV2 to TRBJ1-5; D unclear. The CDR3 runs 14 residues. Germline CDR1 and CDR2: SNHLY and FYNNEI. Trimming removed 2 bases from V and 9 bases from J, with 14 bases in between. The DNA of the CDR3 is TGTGCCAGCAGTGAATGGGAGGGCCTAGGGCCCCAGCATTTT. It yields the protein CASSEWEGLGPQHF.

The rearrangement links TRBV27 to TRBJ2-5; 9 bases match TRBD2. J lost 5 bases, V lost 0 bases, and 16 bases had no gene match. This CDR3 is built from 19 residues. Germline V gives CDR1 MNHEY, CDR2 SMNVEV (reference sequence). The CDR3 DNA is TGTGCCAGCAGTTTATCGCCTCTTAATGCGGGGGGGCGAAGGGAGACCCAGTACTTC. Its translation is CASSLSPLNAGGRRETQYF.

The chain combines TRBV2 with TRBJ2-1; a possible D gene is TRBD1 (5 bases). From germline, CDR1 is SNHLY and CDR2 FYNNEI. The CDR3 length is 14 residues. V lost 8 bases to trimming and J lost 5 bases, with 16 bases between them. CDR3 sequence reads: CASGALAYNNEQFF. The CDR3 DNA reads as TGTGCCAGCGGGGCCTTGGCGTACAACAATGAGCAGTTCTTC.

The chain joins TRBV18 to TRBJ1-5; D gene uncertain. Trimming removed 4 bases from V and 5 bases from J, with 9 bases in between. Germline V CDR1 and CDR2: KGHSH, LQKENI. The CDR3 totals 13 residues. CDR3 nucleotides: TGTGCCAGCTCACGACGGGTGGATCAGCCCCAGCATTTT. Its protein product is CASSRRVDQPQHF.

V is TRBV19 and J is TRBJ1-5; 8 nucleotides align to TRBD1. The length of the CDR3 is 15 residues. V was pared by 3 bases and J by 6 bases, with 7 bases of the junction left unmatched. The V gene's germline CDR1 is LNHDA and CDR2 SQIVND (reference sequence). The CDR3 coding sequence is TGTGCCAGTAGTATTGGACAGGGAAGTACTCAGCCCCAGCATTTT. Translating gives CASSIGQGSTQPQHF. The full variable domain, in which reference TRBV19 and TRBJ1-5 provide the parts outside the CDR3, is DGGITQSPKYLFRKEGQNVTLSCEQNLNHDAMYWYRQDPGQGLRLIYYSQIVNDFQKGDIAEGYSVSREKKESFPLTVTSAQKNPTAFYLCASSIGQGSTQPQHFGDGTRLSIL.